These 11 T cell receptor beta chains were all obtained from the same sample, sequenced in a study of cytomegalovirus exposure and HLA in healthy donors. Primers: 60 Vbeta forward and 13 Jbeta reverse. Measured with immunoSEQ multiplex PCR; TCRdb has only the in-frame clones, and not every one. The sample holds 200,000 to 250,000 clones; 70% to 90% are singletons and the top ten take 2.9%. Sequences were obtained from PBMCs. All receptors come from a man aged 25-40 years in good health and CMV-seronegative.

J is TRBJ2-5 and V is TRBV4-2, with 9 bases that match TRBD1. J was trimmed by 5 bases and V by 1 base; bases with no gene match: 2. The CDR3 contains 14 residues. Germline CDR1 and CDR2: LGHNA and YNFKEQ. CDR3 in DNA: TGTGCCAGCAGCCAAGGGACAGGGGATGAGACCCAGTACTTC. Its protein product is CASSQGTGDETQYF.

This clone was counted once. V gene TRBV5-6 combines with J gene TRBJ2-7; 8 nucleotides match TRBD2. V lost 4 bases, J lost 3 bases, and 12 bases stayed unmatched. The CDR3 is 16 amino acids. CDR1 and CDR2 from the germline V gene are SGHDT and YYEEEE. DNA of the CDR3: TGTGCCAGCAGCCAAACCGGGACTAGAGGAAACTACGAGCAGTACTTC. Its translation is CASSQTGTRGNYEQYF.

The chain combines TRBV27 with TRBJ2-5; D might be TRBD2 (6 bases). The V end was cut by 0 bases, the J end by 9 bases, with 14 bases between. Germline CDR1 MNHEY, CDR2 SMNVEV (reference sequence). The CDR3 totals 14 residues. CDR3: CASSLSMGWGAQYF. The CDR3 DNA follows: TGTGCCAGCAGTTTATCGATGGGTTGGGGGGCCCAGTACTTC.

The rearrangement uses TRBV28 and TRBJ2-2; D call uncertain. CDR1 and CDR2 from the germline V gene are MDHEN and SYDVKM. This CDR3 has 13 residues. The V end lost 4 bases, the J end lost 1 base, and 4 bases lay between the germline ends. As DNA, the CDR3 is TGTGCCAGCAGTTACAGGAACACCGGGGAGCTGTTTTTT. Translated: CASSYRNTGELFF.

This clone was observed a few times. The chain has TRBV7-3 and TRBJ2-4, with 11 bases lining up with TRBD1. The CDR3 consists of 16 residues. V lost 1 base and J lost 8; bases outside the gene matches: 7. Germline CDR1 reads SGHTA; CDR2 reads FQGTGA. CDR3 DNA: TGTGCCAGCAGCTTAAAATCGGGGACAGGGGGAGACATTCAGTACTTC. Translating gives CASSLKSGTGGDIQYF.

V gene TRBV4-1 combines with J gene TRBJ2-1; the match to TRBD2 covers 12 bases. Trimming cost V 4 bases and J 9 bases; bases outside gene matches: 7. The CDR3 covers 15 residues. Germline V gene sequence: CDR1 MGHRA, CDR2 YSYEKL. CDR3 nucleotides: TGCGCCAGCAGCCCTCCTGGACTAGCGGGGATTGAGCAGTTCTTC. Its protein is CASSPPGLAGIEQFF.

The chain uses TRBV19 and TRBJ2-1; D ambiguous. V lost 5 bases, J lost 2 bases, and 10 bases lay in between. CDR1 is LNHDA and CDR2 is SQIVND in the germline V gene (reference sequence). The CDR3 consists of 14 residues. CDR3 sequence reads: CASSGALPYNEQFF. DNA for the CDR3: TGTGCCAGTAGTGGAGCACTACCCTACAATGAGCAGTTCTTC.

This clone appeared a few times. The chain couples TRBV7-6 to TRBJ2-1; D is perhaps TRBD1 (6 bases). The V end was cut by 1 base, the J end by 5 bases, with 21 bases between. CDR3 length: 18 residues. CDR1 and CDR2 from the germline V gene are SGHVS and FNYEAQ. The DNA for the CDR3 is TGTGCCAGCAGCTTAGAGGCAGGGGAAGAGGTCTTTGACAATGAGCAGTTCTTC. Amino acid sequence: CASSLEAGEEVFDNEQFF.

The V gene is TRBV5-6, the J gene TRBJ2-7; tentative D call: TRBD1 (6 bases). Germline V lookup: CDR1 SGHDT, CDR2 YYEEEE. V gave up 1 base and J gave up 2 bases, with 16 bases separating them. This CDR3 contains 16 residues. In DNA, the CDR3 is TGTGCCAGCAGCTTGTCGTCTTTACAGGGAACCTACGAGCAGTACTTC. Translated: CASSLSSLQGTYEQYF.

The V call is TRBV27, the J call TRBJ2-7, with D hard to call. V lost 3 bases to trimming and J lost 6 bases, with 12 bases between them. The CDR3 consists of 13 residues. Germline V gene sequence: CDR1 MNHEY, CDR2 SMNVEV (reference sequence). The CDR3 sequence: CASSFRYSPEQYF. For the CDR3, the DNA is TGTGCCAGCAGTTTTAGATACTCCCCCGAGCAGTACTTC.

CDR3 residues: CASRHRQGPRAFF. The CDR3, as DNA: TGTGCCAGCAGACACAGACAGGGGCCGAGGGCTTTCTTT. The genes are TRBV14 and TRBJ1-1; 8 nucleotides match TRBD1. Germline trimming cut 6 bases from V and 11 bases from J; bases unmatched to any gene: 11. Germline V gene lookup returns CDR1 SGHDN and CDR2 FVKESK. The CDR3 spans 13 residues.